Below, one TCR beta chain is given with its context. This record comes from a study of blood T cells in healthy people across ages. A second PCR of about 6 to 11 cycles used a sample-barcoded 5' primer and a J-beta primer mix. TCRdb re-called the 5' RACE reads with MiXCR, one entry per CDR3 protein. The sample has 1.4 million to 1.5 million distinct CDR3 sequences; approximately 40% are singletons. Germline-derived CDR1 and CDR2 are MNHNS and SASEGT. V was pared by 4 bases and J by 4 bases, with 16 bases between. This CDR3 comprises 15 residues. This chain connects TRBV6-1 to TRBJ1-1; a possible D gene is TRBD1 (6 bases). The source of this sequence is a woman aged 18 to 35 in good health. Sequencing used blood. The CDR3 nucleotides are TGTGCCAGCAGTGCCCGGGGGGGGCCGGGCACTGAAGCTTTCTTT. Encoded protein: CASSARGGPGTEAFF.